This TCR beta chain was retrieved from a study of yellow fever vaccine responses in identical twins. TCRdb reprocessed the RT-PCR reads with MiXCR, giving one entry per CDR3 protein. This sample has over 15,000 distinct CDR3 sequences, with around 70% found just once. This clonotype has just one count. What it binds is not known. General observations from the study: Twins' vaccine T cell responses were reported to seem partly convergent and partly personalized.

V gave up 7 bases and J gave up 3 bases, with 7 bases separating them. The CDR3 has 11 residues. Per germline, CDR1 MDHEN and CDR2 SYDVKM. The origin of this receptor is a woman aged 18-29 years who received the yellow fever vaccine. The material was T cells from blood (PBMCs), unsorted or a sorted subset (not recorded which), obtained before or after yellow fever vaccination (not recorded which). The chain employs TRBV28 and TRBJ2-7; D unresolved. In DNA form, the CDR3 reads TGTGCCAGCAAACAGAACTACGAGCAGTACGTC. It codes for CASKQNYEQYV.